These T cell receptor beta chains were read from a single sample in a study of CD8 T cells in Susac syndrome. TCRdb processed the immunoSEQ multiplex PCR reads anew with MiXCR; each CDR3 protein has one entry. The sample carries 130,000 to 150,000 distinct CDR3 sequences, approximately 95% recorded once. Sequencing used CD8+ T cells from PBMCs. Receptor source: a human donor in good health. CDR3s leave out the opening cysteine and the closing phenylalanine or tryptophan.

J: TRBJ2-5; V: TRBV20-1; CDR3: SASPLATETQY
J: TRBJ2-3; V: TRBV29-1; CDR3: SVDPGLPVDTQY
J: TRBJ1-4; V: TRBV4-3; CDR3: ASSQERGKEKLF
J: TRBJ2-2; V: TRBV13; CDR3: ASSRGRGADTGELF
J: TRBJ2-5; V: TRBV7-2; CDR3: ASSFPAEETQY
J: TRBJ1-2; V: TRBV29-1; CDR3: SVELQGAPGYT
J: TRBJ2-5; V: TRBV29-1; CDR3: SVDFWAGGAETQY
J: TRBJ2-1; V: TRBV6-6; CDR3: ASDLPGTSGGEQF
J: TRBJ2-1; V: TRBV4-1; CDR3: ASSQVEVRSYNEQF
J: TRBJ2-7; V: TRBV29-1; CDR3: SVGSGQGPYEQY
J: TRBJ2-7; V: TRBV7-9; CDR3: ASSLAPGQGEQY
J: TRBJ1-2; V: TRBV13; CDR3: ASSSLTGIVYGYT
J: TRBJ2-1; V: TRBV4-2; CDR3: ASRLDGTSGSIEQF
J: TRBJ2-5; V: TRBV12-3/TRBV12-4; CDR3: ASSLEGTVADEETQY
J: TRBJ2-1; V: TRBV5-1; CDR3: ASRSSGRTYNEQF
J: TRBJ2-1; V: TRBV20-1; CDR3: SAAPDLEQKVWNEQF
J: TRBJ2-3; V: TRBV29-1; CDR3: SVEDWGNTDTQY
J: TRBJ2-3; V: TRBV20-1; CDR3: SASLLRPGTDTQY
J: TRBJ2-1; V: TRBV12-3/TRBV12-4; CDR3: ASRAPPWGQGGNEQF
J: TRBJ2-7; V: TRBV27; CDR3: ARPPPFGSYEQY
J: TRBJ2-7; V: TRBV14; CDR3: ASSPLTGRDDEQY
J: TRBJ2-7; V: TRBV28; CDR3: ASSSRLGYEQY
J: TRBJ2-7; V: TRBV18; CDR3: ASSPPVSTWEQY
J: TRBJ2-7; V: TRBV5-1; CDR3: ASSGLGQGRIYEQY
J: TRBJ2-1; V: TRBV27; CDR3: ASKLAGEYNEQF
J: TRBJ2-7; V: TRBV6-2/TRBV6-3; CDR3: ASSLYYEQY
J: TRBJ2-1; V: TRBV6-1; CDR3: ATRHAIAEQF
J: TRBJ2-7; V: TRBV28; CDR3: ASSSGEQY
J: TRBJ2-1; V: TRBV29-1; CDR3: SVDLATNNEQF
J: TRBJ2-5; V: TRBV3-1; CDR3: ASSQETLLAGLGETQY
J: TRBJ2-4; V: TRBV2; CDR3: ASSWTADKNIQY
J: TRBJ1-1; V: TRBV4-3; CDR3: ASSPGQGPWEAF
J: TRBJ2-4; V: TRBV4-3; CDR3: ASSQEGVNIQY
J: TRBJ2-1; V: TRBV27; CDR3: ASSLSGHPSNEQF
J: TRBJ2-1; V: TRBV7-8; CDR3: ASSLAPAYNEQF
J: TRBJ2-7; V: TRBV27; CDR3: ASSWGGIAYEQY
J: TRBJ1-1; V: TRBV11-2; CDR3: ASSLDSIWGEAF
J: TRBJ1-2; V: TRBV27; CDR3: ASSLSPTGSGYT
J: TRBJ2-1; V: TRBV7-3; CDR3: ASSLGAGGMGEQF
J: TRBJ2-1; V: TRBV5-4; CDR3: ASSLPDLDNEQF
J: TRBJ1-2; V: TRBV12-3/TRBV12-4; CDR3: ASSSEQSHT
J: TRBJ2-7; V: TRBV9; CDR3: ASSVGRGTYEQY
J: TRBJ2-5; V: TRBV18; CDR3: ASSPPADLVAETQY
J: TRBJ1-1; V: TRBV6-5; CDR3: ASGVGDHDPF
J: TRBJ2-7; V: TRBV27; CDR3: ASSFSLLYEQY